The entry that follows covers one T cell receptor (beta chain) sequence. TCR alpha and TCR beta cDNA libraries with sample barcodes and UMIs came from 5'RACE using constant-segment primers. TCRdb itself ran the 5' RACE reads through MiXCR, one entry per CDR3 protein. Among about 620,000 distinct CDR3 sequences listed, roughly 17% were seen once. The record originates from a study of T-cell memory formation after mild COVID-19. Study as a whole: TCR clusters were largely donor specific.

Trimming removed 6 bases at V and 3 bases at J, with 14 bases between. This CDR3 region has 14 residues. Germline V gene sequence: CDR1 SGHTA, CDR2 FQGTGA. Sequencing was done on a sample of PBMCs or a T cell subset sorted from them (not recorded which). This clonotype originated in an adult woman who had mild COVID-19 (a few samples of this study predate the infection). Cell type and time point are not known. This chain joins TRBV7-3 and TRBJ1-2; D is uncertain. The CDR3 loop is CASSQQGLHYGYTF. CDR3 coding DNA: TGTGCCAGCAGTCAGCAAGGACTTCACTATGGCTACACCTTC.